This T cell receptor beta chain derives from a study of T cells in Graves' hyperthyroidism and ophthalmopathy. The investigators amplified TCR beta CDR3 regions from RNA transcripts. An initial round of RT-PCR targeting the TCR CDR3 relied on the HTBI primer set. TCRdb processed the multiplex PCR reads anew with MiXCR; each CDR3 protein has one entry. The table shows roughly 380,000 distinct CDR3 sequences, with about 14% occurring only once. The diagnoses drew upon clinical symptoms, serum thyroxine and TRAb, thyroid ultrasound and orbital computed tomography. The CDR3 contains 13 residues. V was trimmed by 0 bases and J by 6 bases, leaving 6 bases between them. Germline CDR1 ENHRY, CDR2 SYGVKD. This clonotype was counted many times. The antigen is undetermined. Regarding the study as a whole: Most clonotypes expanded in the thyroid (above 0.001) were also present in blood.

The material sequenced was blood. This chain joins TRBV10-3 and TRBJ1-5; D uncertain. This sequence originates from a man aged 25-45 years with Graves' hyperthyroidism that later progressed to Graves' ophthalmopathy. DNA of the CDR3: TGTGCCATCAGTGAGTCGGTGGTTCAGCCCCAGCATTTT. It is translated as CAISESVVQPQHF.